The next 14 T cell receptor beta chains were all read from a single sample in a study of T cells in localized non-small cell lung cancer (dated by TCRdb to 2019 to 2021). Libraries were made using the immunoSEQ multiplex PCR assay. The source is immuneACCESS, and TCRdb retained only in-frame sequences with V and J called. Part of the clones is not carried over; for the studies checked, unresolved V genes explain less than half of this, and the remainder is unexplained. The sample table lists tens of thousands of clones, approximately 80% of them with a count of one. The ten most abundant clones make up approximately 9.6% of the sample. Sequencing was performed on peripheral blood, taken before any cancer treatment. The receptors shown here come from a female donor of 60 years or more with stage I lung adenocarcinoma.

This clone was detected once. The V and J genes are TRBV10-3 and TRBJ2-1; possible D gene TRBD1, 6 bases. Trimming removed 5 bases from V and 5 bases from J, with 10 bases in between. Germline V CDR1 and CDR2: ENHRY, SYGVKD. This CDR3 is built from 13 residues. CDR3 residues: CAISLDSDNEQFF. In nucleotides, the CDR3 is TGTGCCATCAGTTTGGACAGTGACAATGAGCAGTTCTTC.

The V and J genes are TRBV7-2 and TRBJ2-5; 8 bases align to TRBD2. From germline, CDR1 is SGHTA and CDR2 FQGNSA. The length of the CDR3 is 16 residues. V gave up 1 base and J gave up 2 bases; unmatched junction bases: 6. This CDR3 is CASSLEVAGKQETQYF. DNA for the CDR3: TGTGCCAGCAGCTTAGAGGTAGCGGGAAAACAAGAGACCCAGTACTTC.

The CDR3 DNA sequence: TGTGCCAGCAGCTTAGTCCCTAGCGGGTCGGTGGGGACCCAGTACTTC. Encoded protein: CASSLVPSGSVGTQYF. V and J are TRBV7-2 and TRBJ2-5; 8 bases fit TRBD2. Germline assignment: CDR1 SGHTA and CDR2 FQGNSA. The V segment lost 1 base and the J segment 7 bases; nucleotides outside the gene matches: 11. The CDR3 is 16 residues long.

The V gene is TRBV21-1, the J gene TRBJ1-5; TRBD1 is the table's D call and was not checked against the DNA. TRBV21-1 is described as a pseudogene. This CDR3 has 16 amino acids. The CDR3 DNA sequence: TGTGCCGGTTTACAGGGTTGGGGGTTTCGCAATCAGCCCCAGCATTTT. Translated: CAGLQGWGFRNQPQHF.

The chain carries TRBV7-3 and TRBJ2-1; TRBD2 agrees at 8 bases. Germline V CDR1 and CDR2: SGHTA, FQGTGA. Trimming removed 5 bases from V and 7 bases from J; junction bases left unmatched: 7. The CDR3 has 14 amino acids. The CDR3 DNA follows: TGTGCCAGCAGCCGCGGAGCGGGAGTAAATGAGCAGTTCTTC. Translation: CASSRGAGVNEQFF.

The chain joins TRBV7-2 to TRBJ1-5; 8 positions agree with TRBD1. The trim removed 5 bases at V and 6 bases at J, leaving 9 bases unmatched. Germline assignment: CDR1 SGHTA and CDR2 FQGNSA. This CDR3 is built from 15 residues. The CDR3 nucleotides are TGTGCCAGCAGCCTCGACAGGGGAGTCAGTCAGCCCCAGCATTTT. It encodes CASSLDRGVSQPQHF.

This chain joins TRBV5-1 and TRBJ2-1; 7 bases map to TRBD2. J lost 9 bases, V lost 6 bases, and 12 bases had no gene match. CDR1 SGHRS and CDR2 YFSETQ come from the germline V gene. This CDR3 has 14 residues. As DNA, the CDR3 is TGCGCCAGCAACCCCCCGGGAGGAGGAGGTGAGCAGTTCTTC. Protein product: CASNPPGGGGEQFF.

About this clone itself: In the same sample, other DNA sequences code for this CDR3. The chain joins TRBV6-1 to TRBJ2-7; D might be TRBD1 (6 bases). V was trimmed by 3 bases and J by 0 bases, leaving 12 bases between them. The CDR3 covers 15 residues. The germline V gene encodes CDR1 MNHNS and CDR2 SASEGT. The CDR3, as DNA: TGTGCCAGCAGTGATTCAGGGGTCGGCTCCTACGAGCAGTACTTC. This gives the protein CASSDSGVGSYEQYF.

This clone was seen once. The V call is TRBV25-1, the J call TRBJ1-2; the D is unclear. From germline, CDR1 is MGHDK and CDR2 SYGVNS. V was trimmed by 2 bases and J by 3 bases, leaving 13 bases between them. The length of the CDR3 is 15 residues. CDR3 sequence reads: CASSEPGREDYGYTF. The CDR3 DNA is TGTGCCAGCAGTGAACCAGGTCGGGAGGACTATGGCTACACCTTC.

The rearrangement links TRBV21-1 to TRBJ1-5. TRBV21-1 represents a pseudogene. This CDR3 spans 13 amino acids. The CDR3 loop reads CASSKGLRQPQHF. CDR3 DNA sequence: TGTGCCAGCAGCAAAGGTTTGCGTCAGCCCCAGCATTTT.

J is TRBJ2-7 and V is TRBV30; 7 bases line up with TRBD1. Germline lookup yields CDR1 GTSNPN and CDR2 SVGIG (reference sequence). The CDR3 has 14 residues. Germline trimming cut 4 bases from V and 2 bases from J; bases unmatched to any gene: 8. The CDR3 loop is CAWKRQGAPYEQYF. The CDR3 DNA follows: TGTGCCTGGAAAAGACAGGGTGCCCCCTACGAGCAGTACTTC.

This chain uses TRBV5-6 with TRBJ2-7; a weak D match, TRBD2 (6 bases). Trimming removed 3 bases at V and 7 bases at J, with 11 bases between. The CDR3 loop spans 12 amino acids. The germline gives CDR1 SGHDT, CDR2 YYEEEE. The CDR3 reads CASSSTSREQYF. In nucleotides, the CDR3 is TGTGCCAGCAGCTCAACTAGCAGGGAGCAGTACTTC. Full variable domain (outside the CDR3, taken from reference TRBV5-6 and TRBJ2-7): DAGVTQSPTHLIKTRGQQVTLRCSPKSGHDTVSWYQQALGQGPQFIFQYYEEEERQRGNFPDRFSGHQFPNYSSELNVNALLLGDSALYLCASSSTSREQYFGPGTRLTVT.

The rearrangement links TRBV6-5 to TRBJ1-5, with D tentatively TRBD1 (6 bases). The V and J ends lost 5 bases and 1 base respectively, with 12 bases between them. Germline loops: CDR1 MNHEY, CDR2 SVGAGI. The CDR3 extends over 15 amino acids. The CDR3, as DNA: TGTGCCAGCAGTCCCGTAGGGGGGAGCAATCAGCCCCAGCATTTT. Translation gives CASSPVGGSNQPQHF.

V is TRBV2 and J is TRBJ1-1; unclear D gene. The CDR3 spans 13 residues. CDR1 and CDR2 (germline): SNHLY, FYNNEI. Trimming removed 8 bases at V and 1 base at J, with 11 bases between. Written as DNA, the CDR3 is TGTGCCAGCGCCGTGGAACGGAACACTGAAGCTTTCTTT. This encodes CASAVERNTEAFF.